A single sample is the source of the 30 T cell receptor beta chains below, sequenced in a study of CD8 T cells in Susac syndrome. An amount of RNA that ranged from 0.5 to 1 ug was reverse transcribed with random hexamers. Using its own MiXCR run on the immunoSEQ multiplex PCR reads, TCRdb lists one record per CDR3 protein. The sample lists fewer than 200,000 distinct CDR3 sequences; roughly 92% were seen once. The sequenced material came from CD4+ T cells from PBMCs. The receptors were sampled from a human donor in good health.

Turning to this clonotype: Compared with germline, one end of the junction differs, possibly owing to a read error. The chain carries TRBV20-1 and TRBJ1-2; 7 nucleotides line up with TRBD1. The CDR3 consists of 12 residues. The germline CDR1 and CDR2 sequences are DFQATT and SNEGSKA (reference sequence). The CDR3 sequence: CSAFFDRAVRFF. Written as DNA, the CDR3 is TGCAGTGCTTTCTTCGACAGGGCAGTTCGTTTTTTC.

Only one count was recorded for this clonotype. In nucleotides, the CDR3 is TGTGCCAGCAGTCCCCAGGTAGCCACCGGGGAGCTGTTTTTT. This translates into CASSPQVATGELFF. The chain combines TRBV12-3 or TRBV12-4 with TRBJ2-2; D ambiguous. Trimming removed 5 bases from V and 4 bases from J, with 11 bases in between. The CDR3 sequence is 14 residues long.

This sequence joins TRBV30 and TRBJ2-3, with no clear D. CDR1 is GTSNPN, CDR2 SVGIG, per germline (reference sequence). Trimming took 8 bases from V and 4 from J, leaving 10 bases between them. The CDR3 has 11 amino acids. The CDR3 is CAGTRADTQYF. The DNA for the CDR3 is TGTGCCGGAACACGGGCAGATACGCAGTATTTT.

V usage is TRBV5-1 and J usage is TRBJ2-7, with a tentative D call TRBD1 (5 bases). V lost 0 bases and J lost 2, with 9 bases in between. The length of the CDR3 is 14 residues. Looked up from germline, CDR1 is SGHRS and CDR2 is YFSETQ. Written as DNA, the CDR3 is TGCGCCAGCAGCTTGGCAAGGGGAACCTACGAGCAGTACTTC. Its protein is CASSLARGTYEQYF.

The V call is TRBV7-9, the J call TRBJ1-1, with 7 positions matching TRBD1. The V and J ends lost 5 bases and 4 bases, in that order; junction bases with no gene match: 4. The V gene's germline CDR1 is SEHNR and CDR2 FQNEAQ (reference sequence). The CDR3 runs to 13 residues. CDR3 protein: CASSQQGSTEAFF. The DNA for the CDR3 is TGTGCCAGCAGCCAACAGGGGTCCACTGAAGCTTTCTTT. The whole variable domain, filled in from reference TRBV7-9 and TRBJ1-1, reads DTGVSQNPRHKITKRGQNVTFRCDPISEHNRLYWYRQTLGQGPEFLTYFQNEAQLEKSRLLSDRFSAERPKGSFSTLEIQRTEQGDSAMYLCASSQQGSTEAFFGQGTRLTVV.

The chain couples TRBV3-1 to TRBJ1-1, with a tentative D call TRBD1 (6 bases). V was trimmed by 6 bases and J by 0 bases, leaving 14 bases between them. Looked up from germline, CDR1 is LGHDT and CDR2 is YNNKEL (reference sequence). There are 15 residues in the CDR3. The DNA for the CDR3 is TGTGCCAGCAGTTCGGGGGCCACCTTGAACACTGAAGCTTTCTTT. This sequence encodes CASSSGATLNTEAFF.

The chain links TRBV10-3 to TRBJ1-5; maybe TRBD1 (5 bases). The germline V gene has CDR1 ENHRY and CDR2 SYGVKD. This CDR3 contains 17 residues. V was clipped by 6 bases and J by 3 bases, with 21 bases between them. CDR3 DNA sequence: TGTGCCATCAGCGGAGCCGGGACTGGGACCTTCAATCAGCCCCAGCATTTT. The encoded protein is CAISGAGTGTFNQPQHF.

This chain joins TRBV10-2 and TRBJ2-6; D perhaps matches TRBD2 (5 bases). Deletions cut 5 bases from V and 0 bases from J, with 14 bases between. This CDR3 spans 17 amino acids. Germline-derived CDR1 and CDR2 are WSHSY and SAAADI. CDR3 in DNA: TGCGCCAGCAGTACTAGGGCTCCTAGCTCTGGGGCCAACGTCCTGACTTTC. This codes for CASSTRAPSSGANVLTF.

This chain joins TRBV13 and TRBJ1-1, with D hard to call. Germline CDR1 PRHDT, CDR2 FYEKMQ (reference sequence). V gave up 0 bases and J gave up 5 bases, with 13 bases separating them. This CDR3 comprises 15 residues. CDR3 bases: TGTGCCAGCAGCTTAGGGGACCGGTTGTGGACTGAAGCTTTCTTT. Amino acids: CASSLGDRLWTEAFF.

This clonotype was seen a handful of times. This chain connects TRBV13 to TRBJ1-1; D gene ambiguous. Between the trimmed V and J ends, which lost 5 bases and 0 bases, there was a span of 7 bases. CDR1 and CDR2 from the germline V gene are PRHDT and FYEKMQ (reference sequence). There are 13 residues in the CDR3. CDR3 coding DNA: TGTGCCAGCAGCCTCAGGATGAACACTGAAGCTTTCTTT. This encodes CASSLRMNTEAFF.

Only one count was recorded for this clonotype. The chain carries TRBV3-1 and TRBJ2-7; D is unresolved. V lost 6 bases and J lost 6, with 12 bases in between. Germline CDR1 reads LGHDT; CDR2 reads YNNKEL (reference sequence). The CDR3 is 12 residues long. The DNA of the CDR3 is TGTGCCAGCAGTCAAAGTTATCTCGAGCAGTACTTC. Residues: CASSQSYLEQYF.

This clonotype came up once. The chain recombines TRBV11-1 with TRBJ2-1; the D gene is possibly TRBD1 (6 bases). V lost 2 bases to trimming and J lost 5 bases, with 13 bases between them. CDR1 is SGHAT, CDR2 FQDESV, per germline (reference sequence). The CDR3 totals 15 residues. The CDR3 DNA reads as TGTGCCAGCAGCTTATGGTCCACAGGGAACAATGAGCAGTTCTTC. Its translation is CASSLWSTGNNEQFF.

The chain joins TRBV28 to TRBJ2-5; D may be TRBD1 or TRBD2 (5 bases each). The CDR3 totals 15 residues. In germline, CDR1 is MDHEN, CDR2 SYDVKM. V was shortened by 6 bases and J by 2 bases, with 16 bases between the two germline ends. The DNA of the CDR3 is TGTGCCAGCAGGAGGGGTAGGGTTAGGCAAGAGACCCAGTACTTC. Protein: CASRRGRVRQETQYF.

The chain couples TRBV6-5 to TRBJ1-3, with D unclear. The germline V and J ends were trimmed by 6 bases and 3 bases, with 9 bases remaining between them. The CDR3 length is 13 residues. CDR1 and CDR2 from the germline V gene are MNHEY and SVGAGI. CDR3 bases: TGTGCCAGCAGCCGCCGGAATGGAAACACCATATATTTT. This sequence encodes CASSRRNGNTIYF.

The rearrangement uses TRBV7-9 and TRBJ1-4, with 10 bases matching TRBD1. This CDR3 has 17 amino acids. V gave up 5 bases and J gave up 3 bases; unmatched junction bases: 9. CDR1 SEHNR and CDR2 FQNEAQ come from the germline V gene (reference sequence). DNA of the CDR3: TGTGCCAGCAGCGATAGGACAGGGGGTATCGCTAATGAAAAACTGTTTTTT. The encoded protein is CASSDRTGGIANEKLFF. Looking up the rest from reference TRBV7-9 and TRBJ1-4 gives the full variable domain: DTGVSQNPRHKITKRGQNVTFRCDPISEHNRLYWYRQTLGQGPEFLTYFQNEAQLEKSRLLSDRFSAERPKGSFSTLEIQRTEQGDSAMYLCASSDRTGGIANEKLFFGSGTQLSVL.

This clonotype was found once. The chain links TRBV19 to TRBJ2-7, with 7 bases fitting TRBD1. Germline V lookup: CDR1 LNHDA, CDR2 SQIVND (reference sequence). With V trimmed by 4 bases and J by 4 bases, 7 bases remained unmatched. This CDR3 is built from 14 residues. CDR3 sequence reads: CASSTTGQSYEQYF. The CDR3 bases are TGTGCCAGTAGTACAACGGGACAGAGTTACGAGCAGTACTTC.

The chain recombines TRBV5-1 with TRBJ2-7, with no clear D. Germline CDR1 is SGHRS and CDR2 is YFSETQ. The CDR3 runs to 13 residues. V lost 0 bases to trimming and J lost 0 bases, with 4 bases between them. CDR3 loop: CASSLEGSYEQYV. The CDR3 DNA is TGCGCCAGCAGCTTGGAAGGCTCCTACGAGCAGTACGTC.

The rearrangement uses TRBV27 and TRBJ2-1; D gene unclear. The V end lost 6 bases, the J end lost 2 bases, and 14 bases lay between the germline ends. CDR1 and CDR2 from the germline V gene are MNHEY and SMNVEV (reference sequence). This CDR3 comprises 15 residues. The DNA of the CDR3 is TGTGCCAGCAGCCTTGAGTGGGGAACCTACAATGAGCAGTTCTTC. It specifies CASSLEWGTYNEQFF.

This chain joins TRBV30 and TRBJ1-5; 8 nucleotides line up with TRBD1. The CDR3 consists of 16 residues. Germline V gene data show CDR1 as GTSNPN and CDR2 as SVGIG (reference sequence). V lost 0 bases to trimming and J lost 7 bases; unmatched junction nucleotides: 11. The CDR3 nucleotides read TGTGCCTGGAGTGTAAGTGGGAGTCAGGGGGCCCAGCCCCAGCATTTT. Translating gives CAWSVSGSQGAQPQHF.

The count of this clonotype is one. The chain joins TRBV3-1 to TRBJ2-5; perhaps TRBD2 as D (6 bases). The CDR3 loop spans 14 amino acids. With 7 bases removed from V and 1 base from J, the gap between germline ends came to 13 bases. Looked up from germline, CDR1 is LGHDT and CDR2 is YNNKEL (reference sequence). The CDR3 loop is CASNVAVLQETQYF. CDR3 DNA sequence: TGTGCCAGCAACGTAGCGGTACTCCAAGAGACCCAGTACTTC.

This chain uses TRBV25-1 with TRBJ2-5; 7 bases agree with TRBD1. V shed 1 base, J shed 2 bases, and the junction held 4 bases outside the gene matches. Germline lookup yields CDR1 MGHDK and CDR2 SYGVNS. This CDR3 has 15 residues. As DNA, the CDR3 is TGTGCCAGCAGTGAATCCCGACAGGGACAAGAGACCCAGTACTTC. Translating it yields CASSESRQGQETQYF.

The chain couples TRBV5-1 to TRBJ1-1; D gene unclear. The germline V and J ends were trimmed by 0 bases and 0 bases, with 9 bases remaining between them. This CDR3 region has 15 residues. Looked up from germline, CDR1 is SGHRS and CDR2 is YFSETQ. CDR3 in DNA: TGCGCCAGCAGCTTGGAGGAGGGCCTGAACACTGAAGCTTTCTTT. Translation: CASSLEEGLNTEAFF.

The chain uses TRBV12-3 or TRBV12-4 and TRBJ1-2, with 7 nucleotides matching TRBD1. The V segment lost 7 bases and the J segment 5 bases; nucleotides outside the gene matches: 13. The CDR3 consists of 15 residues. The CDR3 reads CASIPTGEVYYGYTF. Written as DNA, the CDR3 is TGTGCCAGCATTCCCACAGGGGAAGTATATTATGGCTACACCTTC.

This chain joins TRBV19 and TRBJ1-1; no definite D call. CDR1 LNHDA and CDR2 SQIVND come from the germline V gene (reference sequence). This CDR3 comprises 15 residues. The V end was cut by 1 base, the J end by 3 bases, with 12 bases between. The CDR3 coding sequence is TGTGCCAGTAGTATAGGAACAGCTTGGGACACTGAAGCTTTCTTT. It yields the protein CASSIGTAWDTEAFF.

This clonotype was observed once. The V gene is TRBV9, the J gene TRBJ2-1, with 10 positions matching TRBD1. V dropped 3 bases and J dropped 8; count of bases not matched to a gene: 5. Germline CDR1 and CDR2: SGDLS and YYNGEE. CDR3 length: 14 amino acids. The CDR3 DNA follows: TGTGCCAGCAGCGGATGGGACAGGGGTTATGAGCAGTTCTTC. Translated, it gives CASSGWDRGYEQFF.

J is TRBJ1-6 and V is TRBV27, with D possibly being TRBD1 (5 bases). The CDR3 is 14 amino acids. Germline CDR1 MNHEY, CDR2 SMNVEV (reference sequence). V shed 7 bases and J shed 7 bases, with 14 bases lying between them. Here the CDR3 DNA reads TGTGCCAGCAAGGAGGGGATGCCGAATTCACCCCTCCACTTT. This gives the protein CASKEGMPNSPLHF.

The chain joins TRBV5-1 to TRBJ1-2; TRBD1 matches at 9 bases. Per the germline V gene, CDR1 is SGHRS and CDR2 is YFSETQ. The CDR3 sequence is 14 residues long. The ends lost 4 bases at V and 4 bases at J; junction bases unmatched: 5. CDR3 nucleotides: TGCGCCAGCAGCCCTGGGGACAGGGTCTATGGCTACACCTTC. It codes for CASSPGDRVYGYTF.

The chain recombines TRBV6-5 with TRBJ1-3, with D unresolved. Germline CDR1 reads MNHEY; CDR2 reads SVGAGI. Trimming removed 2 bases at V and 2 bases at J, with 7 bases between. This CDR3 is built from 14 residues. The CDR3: CASSYDGTGNTIYF. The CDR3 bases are TGTGCCAGCAGTTACGATGGCACTGGAAACACCATATATTTT.

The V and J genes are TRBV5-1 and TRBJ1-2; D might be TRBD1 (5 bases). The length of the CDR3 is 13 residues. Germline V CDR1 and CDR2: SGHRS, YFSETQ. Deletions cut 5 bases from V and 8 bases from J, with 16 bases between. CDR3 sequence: CASRGASRWGYTF. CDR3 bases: TGCGCCAGCAGAGGGGCTTCCCGATGGGGCTACACCTTC.

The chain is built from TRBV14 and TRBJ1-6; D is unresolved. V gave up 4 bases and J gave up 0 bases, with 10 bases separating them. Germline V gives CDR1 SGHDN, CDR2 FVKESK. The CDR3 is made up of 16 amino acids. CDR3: CASSRMASSYNSPLHF. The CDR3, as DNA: TGTGCCAGCAGCCGCATGGCCAGCTCCTATAATTCACCCCTCCACTTT.